This TCR beta chain stems from a study of TIL therapy for anti-PD-1-resistant metastatic lung cancer. Study background: Patients then received nivolumab; progressors got lymphodepletion, TIL and IL-2.

After removal of 4 bases from V and 2 bases from J, the junction contained 8 bases not matched to a gene. Germline V CDR1 and CDR2: SGHDT, YYEEEE. CDR3 length equals 16 residues. Time point here: pre-treatment sample, taken before nivolumab and TIL therapy. The immunoSEQ assay was v3. Produced via immunoSEQ multiplex PCR; TCRdb's table is partial and in-frame only. Of over 15,000 clones in the sample, under 80% were seen once. This receptor was identified in a person between 25 and 79 years old with non-small cell lung cancer. The chain carries TRBV5-6 and TRBJ2-3; 9 nucleotides agree with TRBD1. Sequences were derived from blood, sampled at baseline. The CDR3 region is CASSPYRDRATDTQYF. The CDR3 DNA sequence: TGTGCCAGCAGCCCTTACCGGGACAGGGCCACAGATACGCAGTATTTT.